This paragraph reports one T cell receptor beta chain. Sequencing used immunoSEQ multiplex PCR; TCRdb keeps in-frame clones, though not all of them. The data contain some 80,000 clones, approximately 97% of them singletons. The data were obtained in a study of technical replicates of blood from several donors. The CDR3 consists of 16 residues. Germline loops: CDR1 MNHEY, CDR2 SVGAGI. Trimming cost V 0 bases and J 1 base, with 13 bases left between them. The sample taken for sequencing was T cells isolated from PBMCs. The TCR originated in a human donor in good health. The J gene is TRBJ2-7, the V gene TRBV6-5, with D possibly being TRBD2 (5 bases). Here the CDR3 DNA reads TGTGCCAGCAGTTACTCGATCGGGATTGTGTCCTACGAGCAGTACTTC. Its translation: CASSYSIGIVSYEQYF.